A selection of T cell receptor beta chains follows, all from one sample in a study of T cell repertoires in cytomegalovirus infection. TCRdb re-derived calls from the reads in MiXCR, one entry per CDR3 protein. There are around 350,000 distinct CDR3 sequences in the sample; 15% to 20% occur only once, and roughly 9% lies in the top ten. Sequences were obtained from PBMCs. These receptors all stem from a human donor in good health (CMV status not recorded). Some clones in this sample may be carry-over from other donors' samples. Both conserved end residues are part of each CDR3. Fields, in order: V gene, D gene, J gene, clone size, CDR3 DNA, CDR3 protein. The D gene is left open where the match is weak. The size of a clone is reported for some rows only, either as once, few or many, or as a class for expanded clones.

V: TRBV6-1
D: NA
J: TRBJ2-7
size: many
DNA: TGTGCCAGCAGTGAGGGGGGTTACGAGCAGTACTTC
CDR3: CASSEGGYEQYF

V: TRBV7-6
D: TRBD1
J: TRBJ2-5
size: many
DNA: TGTGCCAGCAGCTTAGTGAGGACAGGAAGGGAGACCCAGTACTTC
CDR3: CASSLVRTGRETQYF

V: TRBV19
D: TRBD1
J: TRBJ1-2
size: NA
DNA: TGTGCCAGTAGTACCAGGACAGGGGGCTATGGCTACACCTTC
CDR3: CASSTRTGGYGYTF

V: TRBV7-2
D: NA
J: TRBJ2-3
size: NA
DNA: TGTGCCAGCAGCTTAGCGCGAGCGGGAGATACGCAGTATTTT
CDR3: CASSLARAGDTQYF

V: TRBV19
D: NA
J: TRBJ1-1
size: NA
DNA: TGTGCCAGTAGTACCTCCGTAGCCGGCGAGACAAACACTGAAGCTTTCTTT
CDR3: CASSTSVAGETNTEAFF

V: TRBV6-1
D: NA
J: TRBJ2-1
size: NA
DNA: TGTGCCAGCAGTGGTATTAGCAGGGCCCGTGGTAATGAGCAGTTCTTC
CDR3: CASSGISRARGNEQFF

V: TRBV10-3
D: NA
J: TRBJ1-2
size: many
DNA: TGTGCCATCAGTGTGGAACACTTATATGGCTACACCTTC
CDR3: CAISVEHLYGYTF

V: TRBV20-1
D: NA
J: TRBJ2-2
size: NA
DNA: TGCAGTGCTAGAGATACAGGACAGACTTCGAACACCGGGGAGCTGTTTTTT
CDR3: CSARDTGQTSNTGELFF

V: TRBV5-6
D: TRBD1
J: TRBJ2-1
size: NA
DNA: TGTGCCAGCAGCTTGTGGGGGACAGGGGGCATCAATGAGCAGTTCTTC
CDR3: CASSLWGTGGINEQFF

V: TRBV6-2/TRBV6-3
D: NA
J: TRBJ2-6
size: few
DNA: TGTGCCAGCAGTTCAACCCGCTCTGGGGCCAACGTCCTGACTTTC
CDR3: CASSSTRSGANVLTF

V: TRBV7-2
D: TRBD2
J: TRBJ2-5
size: many
DNA: TGTGCCAGCAGCGGGGCTAGCGGGGTGAAGACCCAGTACTTC
CDR3: CASSGASGVKTQYF

V: TRBV23-1
D: NA
J: TRBJ1-4
size: few
DNA: TGCGCCAGCAGTCTGAGAAATGCAACTAATGAAAAACTGTTTTTT
CDR3: CASSLRNATNEKLFF

V: TRBV12-3/TRBV12-4
D: TRBD1
J: TRBJ1-5
size: NA
DNA: TGTGCCAGCAGCAGGGGGCAGGGTCAGCCCCAGCATTTT
CDR3: CASSRGQGQPQHF

V: TRBV7-2
D: TRBD2
J: TRBJ2-2
size: few
DNA: TGTGCCAGCAGCTTATTGTGGGGGGGGTCCCCCGGGGAGCTGTTTTTT
CDR3: CASSLLWGGSPGELFF

V: TRBV11-1
D: TRBD2
J: TRBJ2-5
size: NA
DNA: TGTGCCAGCAGCTCCCGGGGACTAGCGGCCCAAGAGACCCAGTACTTC
CDR3: CASSSRGLAAQETQYF

V: TRBV5-5
D: TRBD1
J: TRBJ1-5
size: NA
DNA: TGTGCCAGCAGCTCCGCTTGGGGGACAGGGGTCAATCAGCCCCAGCATTTT
CDR3: CASSSAWGTGVNQPQHF

V: TRBV7-2
D: NA
J: TRBJ2-7
size: many
DNA: TGTGCCAGCAGCTTGCAATCAGGGCAGTACGAGCAGTACTTC
CDR3: CASSLQSGQYEQYF

V: TRBV29-1
D: TRBD1
J: TRBJ1-1
size: NA
DNA: TGCAGCGTTGAAGACAGGGGGGACCTAAGGACTGAAGCTTTCTTT
CDR3: CSVEDRGDLRTEAFF

V: TRBV9
D: NA
J: TRBJ2-5
size: NA
DNA: TGTGCCAGCAGCGTCAGGGAGTACCAAGAGACCCAGTACTTC
CDR3: CASSVREYQETQYF

V: TRBV4-1
D: TRBD2
J: TRBJ2-3
size: once
DNA: TGCGCCAGCAGCCAAGGGGGACTAGTTTTAGATACGCAGTATTTT
CDR3: CASSQGGLVLDTQYF

V: TRBV20-1
D: NA
J: TRBJ2-1
size: many
DNA: TGCAGTGCTGAGGCCAGCGGAAGGCTTTACAATGAGCAGTTCTTC
CDR3: CSAEASGRLYNEQFF

V: TRBV11-2
D: TRBD1
J: TRBJ2-1
size: few
DNA: TGTGCCAGCAGCGCCGGACAGGGGTGGGGGCAGTTCTTC
CDR3: CASSAGQGWGQFF

V: TRBV7-2
D: NA
J: TRBJ2-3
size: many
DNA: TGTGCCAGCAGCCCTGGGACCCCCAGGGCCCGATTCGCAGATACGCAGTATTTT
CDR3: CASSPGTPRARFADTQYF

V: TRBV7-9
D: NA
J: TRBJ2-1
size: many
DNA: TGTGCCAGCAGCTACCCAAAAGCTACGGTCCCGTACTACAATGAGCAGTTCTTC
CDR3: CASSYPKATVPYYNEQFF

V: TRBV29-1
D: TRBD1
J: TRBJ2-3
size: few
DNA: TGCAGCGTTGCCGGACAGGGGCTGGGGAGCACAGATACGCAGTATTTT
CDR3: CSVAGQGLGSTDTQYF

V: TRBV7-8
D: TRBD2
J: TRBJ2-7
size: NA
DNA: TGTGCCAGCAGCCACCGGGGACTAGCTCTCTACGAGCAGTACTTC
CDR3: CASSHRGLALYEQYF

V: TRBV12-3/TRBV12-4
D: NA
J: TRBJ1-4
size: many
DNA: TGTGCCAGCAGTCGACAGGTCTTCTTATTATCAACTAATGAAAAACTGTTTTTT
CDR3: CASSRQVFLLSTNEKLFF

V: TRBV7-6
D: TRBD1
J: TRBJ1-1
size: many
DNA: TGTGCCAGCAGCTTAAGGGGGCCGAACACTGAAGCTTTCTTT
CDR3: CASSLRGPNTEAFF

V: TRBV12-3/TRBV12-4
D: NA
J: TRBJ2-5
size: many
DNA: TGTGCCAGCAGTCCGAGCCCTAGCAAAGAGACCCAGTACTTC
CDR3: CASSPSPSKETQYF

V: TRBV10-3
D: NA
J: TRBJ2-3
size: NA
DNA: TGTGCCATCAGTGCTTCCAGACAGGGAGGCAGCACAGATACGCAGTATTTT
CDR3: CAISASRQGGSTDTQYF

V: TRBV12-3/TRBV12-4
D: TRBD1
J: TRBJ2-1
size: many
DNA: TGTGCCAGCAGTTCGAAGGACAGGGGGCAGTGGAATGAGCAGTTCTTC
CDR3: CASSSKDRGQWNEQFF

V: TRBV29-1
D: NA
J: TRBJ2-3
size: few
DNA: TGCAGCGTTGACGGAGCAGATACGCAGTATTTT
CDR3: CSVDGADTQYF

V: TRBV12-3/TRBV12-4
D: NA
J: TRBJ2-3
size: few
DNA: TGTGCCAGCACCTCGGGACTTTCCATTGTGCAGTATTTT
CDR3: CASTSGLSIVQYF

V: TRBV6-1
D: NA
J: TRBJ2-2
size: many
DNA: TGTGCCAGTCTGGCCTTCGGGGAGCTGTTTTTT
CDR3: CASLAFGELFF

V: TRBV7-2
D: TRBD2
J: TRBJ2-1
size: NA
DNA: TGTGCCAGCAGCCGGAACGCGGGGGGGCTTCACACTGAGCAGTTCTTC
CDR3: CASSRNAGGLHTEQFF

V: TRBV20-1
D: NA
J: TRBJ2-1
size: NA
DNA: TGCAGTGCTAGCGGATCCGCTTCGTGGGGCGATGAGCAGTTCTTC
CDR3: CSASGSASWGDEQFF

V: TRBV5-1
D: NA
J: TRBJ2-5
size: NA
DNA: TGCGCCAGCGGCTTCCCTTCCAGCCAAGAGACCCAGTACTTC
CDR3: CASGFPSSQETQYF

V: TRBV5-1
D: NA
J: TRBJ1-4
size: NA
DNA: TGCGCCAGCAGCCCCGGCCCCCGGGGTGAAAAACTGTTTTTT
CDR3: CASSPGPRGEKLFF

V: TRBV6-1
D: NA
J: TRBJ2-7
size: NA
DNA: TGTGCCAGCAGTTCAAAGGGGGAGGACGAGCAGTACTTC
CDR3: CASSSKGEDEQYF

V: TRBV7-6
D: NA
J: TRBJ2-3
size: few
DNA: TGTGCCAGCAGCTTAGTCGGCGCCACAGATACGCAGTATTTT
CDR3: CASSLVGATDTQYF

V: TRBV10-2
D: NA
J: TRBJ2-5
size: NA
DNA: TGCGCCAGCAGTGATCCCCCAGAGACCCAGTACTTC
CDR3: CASSDPPETQYF

V: TRBV5-6
D: TRBD1
J: TRBJ1-1
size: NA
DNA: TGTGCCAGCAGCCCGCGGACAGGGCGATTTGCTTCCGGAGCTTTCTTT
CDR3: CASSPRTGRFASGAFF

V: TRBV7-6
D: NA
J: TRBJ1-4
size: NA
DNA: TGTGCCAGCAGCCCGAGGACCGGGCCCACTAATGAAAAACTGTTTTTT
CDR3: CASSPRTGPTNEKLFF

V: TRBV3-1
D: NA
J: TRBJ2-5
size: NA
DNA: TGTGCCAGCCAACGAACGGTTTTGGAGGGTTGGACCCAGTACTTC
CDR3: CASQRTVLEGWTQYF

V: TRBV4-3
D: NA
J: TRBJ1-2
size: many
DNA: TGTGCCAGCAGCAGGGGCCCTAACTATGGCTACACCTTC
CDR3: CASSRGPNYGYTF

V: TRBV7-2
D: NA
J: TRBJ2-3
size: few
DNA: TGTGCCAGCAGCTTAGAATCGGCGGACACAGATACGCAGTATTTT
CDR3: CASSLESADTDTQYF

V: TRBV27
D: NA
J: TRBJ2-3
size: NA
DNA: TGTGCCAGCAGTTTAGCAGGGACGCAGTATTTT
CDR3: CASSLAGTQYF

V: TRBV6-1
D: TRBD1
J: TRBJ2-2
size: few
DNA: TGTGCCAGCAGCCGGGACAGGGCGAACACCGGGGAGCTGTTTTTT
CDR3: CASSRDRANTGELFF

V: TRBV9
D: NA
J: TRBJ2-6
size: NA
DNA: TGTGCCAGCAGCGATGAACCGGGACAAATCTCTGGGGCCAACGTCCTGACTTTC
CDR3: CASSDEPGQISGANVLTF

V: TRBV6-6
D: TRBD2
J: TRBJ2-7
size: few
DNA: TGTGCCAGCAGTTACTCTTTAGCGGGAGGGCCCGATGGTCGCGAGCAGTACTTC
CDR3: CASSYSLAGGPDGREQYF

V: TRBV12-3/TRBV12-4
D: NA
J: TRBJ1-2
size: NA
DNA: TGTGCCAGCAGGCACTCAGGGCTGACCTATGGCTACACCTTC
CDR3: CASRHSGLTYGYTF

V: TRBV7-2
D: NA
J: TRBJ1-5
size: many
DNA: TGTGCCAGCAGCTCCTCCATAGGACGGGTCCTAAGCAATCAGCCCCAGCATTTT
CDR3: CASSSSIGRVLSNQPQHF

V: TRBV7-2
D: TRBD1
J: TRBJ2-3
size: NA
DNA: TGTGCCAGCAGCCTAGAGAGGGGGCTTAGGAGCACAGATACGCAGTATTTT
CDR3: CASSLERGLRSTDTQYF

V: TRBV12-3/TRBV12-4
D: NA
J: TRBJ2-7
size: many
DNA: TGTGCCAGCAGCGTAGGGTTCGGATACGAGCAGTACTTC
CDR3: CASSVGFGYEQYF

V: TRBV7-2
D: NA
J: TRBJ2-1
size: NA
DNA: TGTGCCAGCACCTCCCTTGAGATCCTCTACAATGGTGAGCAGTTCTTC
CDR3: CASTSLEILYNGEQFF

V: TRBV5-1
D: NA
J: TRBJ1-1
size: NA
DNA: TGCGCCAGCAGCTTGGGACCTCTCGTTTCTTCTGAAGCTTTCTTT
CDR3: CASSLGPLVSSEAFF

V: TRBV28
D: NA
J: TRBJ1-5
size: many
DNA: TGTGCCAGCAGGCCATTCGGCGGGGGATTACGACTCAATCAGCCCCAGCATTTT
CDR3: CASRPFGGGLRLNQPQHF

V: TRBV10-3
D: NA
J: TRBJ1-3
size: few
DNA: TGTGCCATCAGTGCCCCCCGTGTGGGAGGTCCTGGAAACACCATATATTTT
CDR3: CAISAPRVGGPGNTIYF

V: TRBV20-1
D: NA
J: TRBJ1-2
size: NA
DNA: TGCAGTGCCGGATCCCTGTTCTATGGCTACACCTTC
CDR3: CSAGSLFYGYTF

V: TRBV5-4
D: TRBD2
J: TRBJ2-5
size: NA
DNA: TGTGCCAGCAGATCTTACGGGGAGGGGTGGAAGACCCAGTACTTC
CDR3: CASRSYGEGWKTQYF